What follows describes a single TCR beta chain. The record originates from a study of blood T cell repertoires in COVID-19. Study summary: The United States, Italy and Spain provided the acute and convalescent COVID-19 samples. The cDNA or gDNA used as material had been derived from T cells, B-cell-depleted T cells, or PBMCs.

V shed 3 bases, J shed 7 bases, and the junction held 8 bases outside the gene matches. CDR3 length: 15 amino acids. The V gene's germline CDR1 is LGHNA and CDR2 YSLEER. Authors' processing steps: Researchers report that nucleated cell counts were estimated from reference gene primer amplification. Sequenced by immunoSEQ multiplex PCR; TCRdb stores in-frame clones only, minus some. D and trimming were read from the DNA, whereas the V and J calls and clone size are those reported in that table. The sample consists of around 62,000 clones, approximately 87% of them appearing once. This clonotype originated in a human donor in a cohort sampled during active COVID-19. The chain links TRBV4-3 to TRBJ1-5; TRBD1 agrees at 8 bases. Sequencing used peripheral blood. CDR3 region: CASSHRTGSGQPQHF. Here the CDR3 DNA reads TGCGCCAGCAGCCACCGGACAGGGTCGGGCCAGCCCCAGCATTTT.